This TCR beta chain was observed in a study of cytomegalovirus exposure and HLA in healthy donors. On the study more broadly: The 95 to 150 validation repertoires, a later analysis reported, used the same platform as the 666 first-cohort repertoires.

Measured with immunoSEQ multiplex PCR; TCRdb has only the in-frame clones, and not every one. Of 150,000 to 200,000 clones listed, about 96% are singletons. Regarding this clone: No antigen is known for it.

CDR3 size: 16 residues. Germline assignment: CDR1 SGDLS and CDR2 YYNGEE. V trimming: 2 bases; J trimming: 6 bases; junction bases outside the gene matches: 6. Study-wide findings and caveats: A subsequent analysis found that TCR clusters from the first cohort also tended to co-occur in the 120 or so validation repertoires, with about 95% of cluster scores above 0. Rare sequences made up most TCRs, while some public TCRs were found in many donors. It was approximately 150 TCR beta chains that were listed as cytomegalovirus-associated.

Material for sequencing was PBMCs. The rearrangement joins TRBV9 to TRBJ1-4, with 11 bases that match TRBD1. This clonotype was sampled from a woman aged 18-29 years in good health and CMV-seronegative. CDR3 amino acids: CASSVGQGAMDEKLFF. The CDR3 DNA is TGTGCCAGCAGCGTCGGACAGGGGGCAATGGATGAAAAACTGTTTTTT.